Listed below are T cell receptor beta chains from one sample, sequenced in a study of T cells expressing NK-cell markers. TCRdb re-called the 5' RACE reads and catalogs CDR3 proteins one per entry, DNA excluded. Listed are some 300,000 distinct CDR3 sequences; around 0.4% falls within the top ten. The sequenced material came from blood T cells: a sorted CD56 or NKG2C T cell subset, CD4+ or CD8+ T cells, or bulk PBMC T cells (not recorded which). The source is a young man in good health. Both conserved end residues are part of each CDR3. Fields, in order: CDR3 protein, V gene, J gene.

CASSQDGIQGMNGYTF	TRBV3-1	TRBJ1-2
CASSWGPTSGQSGELFF	TRBV5-1	TRBJ2-2
CASSLEPGPTTEQFF	TRBV11-2	TRBJ2-1
CASSDSIILDYNEQFF	TRBV6-4	TRBJ2-1
CASSLGGSPLHF	TRBV11-3	TRBJ1-6
CASSPPGGSVADTQYF	TRBV18	TRBJ2-3
CASSQDQAGPGELFF	TRBV4-1	TRBJ2-2
CASSVGSWGQIAEAFF	TRBV9	TRBJ1-1
CSVEDGKGEGGYTF	TRBV29-1	TRBJ1-2
CASSPLRPLAKNIQYF	TRBV12-3/TRBV12-4	TRBJ2-4
CSARPTSAGELFF	TRBV20-1	TRBJ2-2
CSVEGSTGAPGELFF	TRBV29-1	TRBJ2-2
CASSLSHPAGSGDTQYF	TRBV5-1	TRBJ2-3
CSVQGEHLGSPLHF	TRBV29-1	TRBJ1-6
CAISDSGRKETQYF	TRBV10-3	TRBJ2-5
CASSQAVTLTGNEQFF	TRBV4-3	TRBJ2-1
CASRTGTAEKLFF	TRBV27	TRBJ1-4